This T cell receptor beta chain was identified during a study of metastatic and nonmetastatic thyroid tumors. For the study at large: Blood and tumor or nodule tissue repertoires from malignant and benign thyroid patients were compared.

Authors' data handling: A classifier for distant metastasis in papillary thyroid cancer was constructed using CDR3 differences observed across clinicopathological groups. TCRdb recomputed clones from the PCR reads via MiXCR. The V and J calls and clone size are TCRdb's, not the authors'. Of under 40,000 clones in the sample, 15% to 20% are singletons; the top ten hold 3% to 4%. This clone is medium-sized by share. Prior to thyroid surgery, none of the patients had received any treatment. V gave up 3 bases and J gave up 2 bases, with 14 bases separating them. The CDR3 is 15 amino acids. Germline CDR1 reads KGHSH; CDR2 reads LQKENI.

Sequenced: blood. The chain has TRBV18 and TRBJ2-7; D is unresolved. The sequence was collected from a female donor with papillary thyroid cancer or a benign thyroid nodule (not recorded which). Some clones in this sample may be carry-over from other donors' samples. CDR3 sequence (DNA): TGTGCCAGCTCACCGCGCCGCGAGCTCCCCTACGAGCAGTACTTC. Encoded protein: CASSPRRELPYEQYF.